The 12 T cell receptor beta chains given below trace back to one sample, sequenced in a study of cytomegalovirus exposure and HLA in healthy donors. Here immunoSEQ multiplex PCR was the method, and the copy in TCRdb shows in-frame clones only, minus some. The table shows 110,000 or so clones, with 95% occurring only once. Sequencing used PBMCs. These receptors were collected from a woman aged 18-29 years in good health and CMV-seronegative.

Here the CDR3 DNA reads TGTGCCAGCAGCTCACAGGGGAACACTGAAGCTTTCTTT. Residues: CASSSQGNTEAFF. The chain recombines TRBV7-3 with TRBJ1-1, with TRBD1 as a possible D gene (6 bases). The ends were cut back, 4 bases at V and 1 base at J, with 7 bases in the middle. Germline values: CDR1 SGHTA, CDR2 FQGTGA. There are 13 residues in the CDR3.

This chain connects TRBV6-1 to TRBJ1-1; no clear D gene. The germline gives CDR1 MNHNS, CDR2 SASEGT. This CDR3 region has 11 residues. V was clipped by 8 bases and J by 6 bases, with 10 bases between them. CDR3 nucleotide sequence: TGTGCCAGCTCTACCGTGGCTGAAGCTTTCTTT. This gives the protein CASSTVAEAFF.

This chain connects TRBV9 to TRBJ1-1; 11 bases align to TRBD1. Germline V CDR1 and CDR2: SGDLS, YYNGEE. The CDR3 sequence is 14 residues long. The V gene end was trimmed by 3 bases and the J gene end by 4 bases; junction bases not matched to a gene: 2. Here the CDR3 reads CASSEGQGGTEAFF. The CDR3 DNA is TGTGCCAGCAGCGAGGGACAGGGGGGCACTGAAGCTTTCTTT.

This clone has only a few counts. The CDR3 loop is CASSDQGPSYNEQFF. The CDR3 DNA sequence: TGTGCCAGCAGTGATCAGGGTCCCTCCTACAATGAGCAGTTCTTC. V and J are TRBV6-1 and TRBJ2-1; weak D call: TRBD1 (5 bases). This CDR3 contains 15 residues. Trimming removed 3 bases at V and 0 bases at J, with 9 bases between. Germline values: CDR1 MNHNS, CDR2 SASEGT.

The rearrangement uses TRBV27 and TRBJ1-1, with D possibly being TRBD1 (6 bases). Trimming pared 7 bases from V and 4 bases from J, leaving 16 bases between. Germline CDR1 is MNHEY and CDR2 is SMNVEV (reference sequence). This CDR3 has 14 amino acids. Here the CDR3 reads CASTLGGLSTEAFF. As DNA, the CDR3 is TGTGCCAGCACCCTCGGGGGGCTGAGCACTGAAGCTTTCTTT.

The chain joins TRBV7-6 to TRBJ1-5; D gene uncertain. The CDR3 spans 15 residues. Germline lookup yields CDR1 SGHVS and CDR2 FNYEAQ. V was trimmed by 1 base and J by 6 bases, leaving 13 bases between them. The CDR3 sequence: CASSLGAPFTQPQHF. The CDR3 nucleotides are TGTGCCAGCAGCTTAGGGGCCCCTTTTACTCAGCCCCAGCATTTT.

This clone was seen just once. The V gene is TRBV29-1, the J gene TRBJ1-1, with 8 bases identical to TRBD1. The CDR3 spans 13 residues. With 1 base clipped from V and 5 bases from J, the junction kept 3 bases outside the gene matches. Germline V CDR1 and CDR2: SQVTM, ANQGSEA. CDR3 bases: TGCAGCGTTGAAGGACAGGGGCAAACTGAAGCTTTCTTT. Translated: CSVEGQGQTEAFF.

The rearrangement joins TRBV5-1 to TRBJ1-5, with D unclear. Germline loops: CDR1 SGHRS, CDR2 YFSETQ. Between the trimmed V and J ends, which lost 3 bases and 2 bases, there was a span of 9 bases. The CDR3 runs to 14 residues. The CDR3 sequence is CASSSNGGNQPQHF. The CDR3 DNA follows: TGCGCCAGCAGCTCAAACGGTGGCAATCAGCCCCAGCATTTT.

The gene calls are TRBV19 and TRBJ2-7; 8 bases align to TRBD1. V shed 9 bases, J shed 0 bases, and the junction held 10 bases outside the gene matches. The CDR3 has 15 residues. The germline CDR1 and CDR2 sequences are LNHDA and SQIVND (reference sequence). The DNA of the CDR3 is TGTGCCAGCGAATCAGGGGGCGACAGCTCCTACGAGCAGTACTTC. This gives the protein CASESGGDSSYEQYF.

The gene calls are TRBV7-9 and TRBJ2-5, with D perhaps TRBD2 (5 bases). The V end was cut by 5 bases, the J end by 5 bases, with 12 bases between. This CDR3 contains 13 residues. CDR1 is SEHNR, CDR2 FQNEAQ, per germline (reference sequence). CDR3 region: CASSPEVGETQYF. The CDR3 DNA follows: TGTGCCAGCAGCCCGGAGGTAGGGGAGACCCAGTACTTC. The whole variable domain, remainder taken from reference TRBV7-9 and TRBJ2-5, is DTGVSQNPRHKITKRGQNVTFRCDPISEHNRLYWYRQTLGQGPEFLTYFQNEAQLEKSRLLSDRFSAERPKGSFSTLEIQRTEQGDSAMYLCASSPEVGETQYFGPGTRLLVL.

This chain links TRBV2 with TRBJ1-3, with D possibly TRBD1 on 5 matching bases. Trimming removed 7 bases at V and 4 bases at J, with 20 bases between. The V gene's germline CDR1 is SNHLY and CDR2 FYNNEI. The CDR3 runs to 16 residues. The CDR3 reads CASIYVGGSAGNTIYF. Written as DNA, the CDR3 is TGTGCCAGCATCTACGTCGGGGGATCAGCGGGAAACACCATATATTTT.

The J gene is TRBJ1-4, the V gene TRBV14; D might be TRBD1 (5 bases). Trimming pared 1 base from V and 5 bases from J, leaving 11 bases between. The CDR3 consists of 15 residues. Germline CDR1 is SGHDN and CDR2 is FVKESK. CDR3 residues: CASSQGVRGNEKLFF. In DNA form, the CDR3 reads TGTGCCAGCAGCCAAGGCGTTAGGGGAAATGAAAAACTGTTTTTT. Full variable domain (missing parts from reference TRBV14 and TRBJ1-4): EAGVTQFPSHSVIEKGQTVTLRCDPISGHDNLYWYRRVMGKEIKFLLHFVKESKQDESGMPNNRFLAERTGGTYSTLKVQPAELEDSGVYFCASSQGVRGNEKLFFGSGTQLSVL.